Described below is a single TCR beta chain sequence and its context. Its target is not known. Measured with immunoSEQ multiplex PCR; TCRdb has only the in-frame clones, and not every one. Altogether 30,000 to 45,000 clones are present, less than 90% being singletons, with the ten largest covering about 3.7%. The CDR3 extends over 14 amino acids. V shed 0 bases and J shed 7 bases, with 14 bases lying between them. CDR1 and CDR2 (germline): SGHTS, YDEGEE. The sample is drawn from a study of graft-versus-host responses after intestinal transplantation. As for the study in general: Anti-thymocyte globulin served as induction for all recipients, who then took tacrolimus and steroids for three to four years.

The study's findings and limits: Present in recipient marrow, GvH clones included some that appeared first in ileum or blood. Early HvG declines after transplant were associated with peak circulating GvH clone levels.

This chain links TRBV5-8 with TRBJ2-7; perhaps TRBD1 as D (5 bases). Sequences were derived from PBMCs, sampled 1070 days after transplant. The origin of this receptor is a human patient who received an intestinal transplant, so some T cells may come from the graft donor. This CDR3 reads CASSLGQSAREQYF. CDR3 nucleotides: TGTGCCAGCAGCTTGGGACAGAGTGCGAGAGAGCAGTACTTC.